Following are 10 T cell receptor beta chains from one sample sequenced in a study of regulatory T cells in long-lasting Graves disease. Arm-PCR with iRepertoire HTBI primers amplified the CDR3 regions for these TCR beta libraries. TCRdb re-analysed the multiplex PCR reads in MiXCR, keeping a single row per CDR3 protein. The repertoire holds about 350,000 distinct CDR3 sequences, with about a sixth as singletons. Indicated time point: newly diagnosed GD, antithyroid drugs for less than 3 months. The TCR library was made from RNA extracted from PBMCs. The same specimen was also included in a second study, on T cells in Graves' hyperthyroidism and ophthalmopathy.

The specimen comprised peripheral blood mononuclear cells (PBMCs), sampled at new diagnosis, from a patient treated with antithyroid drugs. These receptors were collected from a young woman with Graves disease.

There are many counts of this clonotype. The chain couples TRBV3-1 to TRBJ2-7; no definite D call. Germline loops: CDR1 LGHDT, CDR2 YNNKEL (reference sequence). The CDR3 runs to 12 residues. Between the trimmed V and J ends, which lost 2 bases and 6 bases, there was a span of 8 bases. CDR3 region: CASSQRAGEQYF. The CDR3 nucleotides are TGTGCCAGCAGCCAAAGGGCTGGCGAGCAGTACTTC.

This clonotype was counted ten times or more. The gene calls are TRBV20-1 and TRBJ2-7; TRBD1 matches at 11 bases. V shed 0 bases and J 5 bases; nucleotides not matched to a gene: 3. The CDR3 runs 14 residues. The germline V gene encodes CDR1 DFQATT and CDR2 SNEGSKA (reference sequence). This CDR3 reads CSARDRDRGNEQYF. The CDR3, as DNA: TGCAGTGCTAGAGACCGGGACAGGGGGAACGAGCAGTACTTC.

This clonotype was detected many times. The chain couples TRBV5-6 to TRBJ1-1; 8 nucleotides line up with TRBD1. V lost 0 bases, J lost 3 bases, and 7 bases stayed unmatched. The CDR3 length is 16 residues. The germline V gene encodes CDR1 SGHDT and CDR2 YYEEEE. CDR3 nucleotide sequence: TGTGCCAGCAGCTTGGGCAGGGGGCGCAGGGACACTGAAGCTTTCTTT. It is translated as CASSLGRGRRDTEAFF.

As regards this clonotype: A single base separates this from a much larger clone, so it may be a read error. The chain uses TRBV20-1 and TRBJ2-7, with D maybe TRBD1 (6 bases). Trimming left V 3 bases short and J 6 bases short, with 15 bases between. CDR1 and CDR2 (germline): DFQATT, SNEGSKA (reference sequence). This CDR3 contains 13 residues. The CDR3 DNA reads as TGCAGTGCTAGGGGGGCGGCTTGCTCCGAGCAGTACTTC. Amino acids: CSARGAACSEQYF.

This clonotype has at least ten counts. The rearrangement joins TRBV28 to TRBJ1-1; TRBD1 is a possible D gene (5 bases). CDR1 is MDHEN, CDR2 SYDVKM, per germline. The CDR3 runs 14 residues. The ends were cut back, 2 bases at V and 1 base at J, with 8 bases in the middle. This chain's CDR3 is CASSLHRRNTEAFF. As DNA, the CDR3 is TGTGCCAGCAGTTTACACAGGAGGAACACTGAAGCTTTCTTT.

This clonotype was observed a few times. The V call is TRBV2, the J call TRBJ2-3; the match to TRBD2 covers 14 bases. The CDR3 has 15 residues. The V and J ends lost 8 bases and 5 bases, in that order; junction bases with no gene match: 6. Germline V gene lookup returns CDR1 SNHLY and CDR2 FYNNEI. The CDR3 is CASRETSGGGDTQYF. The CDR3 DNA reads TGTGCCAGCCGAGAGACTAGCGGGGGGGGAGATACGCAGTATTTT. Drawing the rest from reference TRBV2 and TRBJ2-3, the complete variable domain is EPEVTQTPSHQVTQMGQEVILRCVPISNHLYFYWYRQILGQKVEFLVSFYNNEISEKSEIFDDQFSVERPDGSNFTLKIRSTKLEDSAMYFCASRETSGGGDTQYFGPGTRLTVL.

The J gene is TRBJ2-1, the V gene TRBV13, with 11 bases lining up with TRBD1. Losses at the gene ends were 6 bases for V and 5 bases for J; bases not matched to a gene: 9. The germline CDR1 and CDR2 sequences are PRHDT and FYEKMQ (reference sequence). This CDR3 is 16 amino acids long. This CDR3 is CASRFTRDRGDNEQFF. DNA for the CDR3: TGTGCCAGCAGATTCACCCGGGACAGGGGGGACAATGAGCAGTTCTTC.

This clonotype has more than one count but fewer than ten. Its ends do not fully match the called genes, so a read error is possible. This chain uses TRBV2 with TRBJ2-3; no reliable D call. This CDR3 spans 14 amino acids. In germline, CDR1 is SNHLY, CDR2 FYNNEI. This CDR3 is CVSSLYLPTDTQYF. The DNA of the CDR3 is TGTGTCAGCAGTCTCTATCTGCCCACAGATACGCAGTATTTT.

A few counts support this clonotype. The J gene is TRBJ2-1, the V gene TRBV15; a weak D match, TRBD2 (6 bases). Germline loops: CDR1 LNHNV, CDR2 YYDKDF (reference sequence). This CDR3 has 15 amino acids. The germline V and J ends were trimmed by 2 bases and 5 bases, with 13 bases remaining between them. The CDR3 DNA reads TGTGCCACCAGCAGAAACGGAGGGTCTGACAATGAGCAGTTCTTC. It translates to CATSRNGGSDNEQFF.

V gene TRBV29-1 combines with J gene TRBJ2-1; D not resolved. Germline CDR1 is SQVTM and CDR2 is ANQGSEA. Trimming took 4 bases from V and 6 from J, leaving 7 bases between them. The CDR3 spans 11 residues. CDR3 protein: CSVGLGNEQFF. In nucleotides, the CDR3 is TGCAGCGTTGGGCTAGGCAATGAGCAGTTCTTC.